Each of the 28 T cell receptor beta chains below was sequenced from the same sample in a study of T cells in Graves' hyperthyroidism and ophthalmopathy. Amplification yielded TCR beta CDR3 regions, with RNA transcripts as the source. The HTBI primer set was used in a first-round RT-PCR of the TCR CDR3. TCRdb reanalysed the multiplex PCR reads using MiXCR and keeps one entry per CDR3 protein. The sample holds about 590,000 distinct CDR3 sequences, 13% to 15% seen once. The material sequenced was blood. The receptors shown here come from a woman between 18 and 29 years old with Graves' ophthalmopathy.

The chain carries TRBV20-1 and TRBJ2-1; 7 bases fit TRBD2. V was pared by 0 bases and J by 10 bases, with 9 bases of the junction left unmatched. Germline V gene lookup returns CDR1 DFQATT and CDR2 SNEGSKA (reference sequence). The CDR3 has 14 residues. CDR3 in DNA: TGCAGTGCTAGAGATCTGACGGGAGGTCGGGAGCAGTTCTTC. Protein product: CSARDLTGGREQFF.

The sample holds a few counts of this clonotype. V and J are TRBV20-1 and TRBJ1-2; no clear D. V lost 7 bases to trimming and J lost 1 base, with 31 bases between them. Germline CDR1 reads DFQATT; CDR2 reads SNEGSKA (reference sequence). The CDR3 runs to 19 residues. In DNA form, the CDR3 reads TGCAGTGGACCCCTCGCCCCGAACGCGGGCTTGGGGATTAACTATGGCTACACCTTC. Its translation: CSGPLAPNAGLGINYGYTF.

This clonotype was seen only a few times. CDR3 sequence reads: CASSQGLGGTSEAFF. As DNA, the CDR3 is TGTGCCAGCAGCCAAGGTCTTGGGGGAACCAGTGAAGCTTTCTTT. The genes are TRBV4-2 and TRBJ1-1; maybe TRBD1 (5 bases). V lost 1 base, J lost 7 bases, and 16 bases lay in between. Germline V gene data show CDR1 as LGHNA and CDR2 as YNFKEQ. The CDR3 runs 15 residues.

This clonotype was recorded many times. This sequence joins TRBV28 and TRBJ2-5, with 9 bases identical to TRBD2. Trimming removed 0 bases from V and 5 bases from J; junction bases left unmatched: 10. The CDR3 runs to 17 residues. Germline loops: CDR1 MDHEN, CDR2 SYDVKM. The CDR3 loop reads CASSLWTSGINEETQYF. The CDR3 region has the DNA TGTGCCAGCAGTTTATGGACTAGCGGAATTAACGAGGAGACCCAGTACTTC.

In its sample, this clonotype was seen many times. The J gene is TRBJ1-2, the V gene TRBV7-9, with unresolved D. Germline V CDR1 and CDR2: SEHNR, FQNEAQ (reference sequence). The CDR3 contains 17 residues. V was cut by 4 bases and J by 4 bases, with 22 bases left in between. CDR3 in DNA: TGTGCCAGCAGCTCTAGACGGCAGGAGGGAGAGGGCTATGGCTACACCTTC. It encodes CASSSRRQEGEGYGYTF.

In its sample, this clonotype was seen many times. The chain joins TRBV27 to TRBJ2-7; D unresolved. The CDR3 totals 15 residues. Germline V gives CDR1 MNHEY, CDR2 SMNVEV (reference sequence). Trimming cost V 7 bases and J 5 bases, with 21 bases left between them. The CDR3 region has the DNA TGTGCCAGCACCCTAAGCCCGGCAGCCATCCACGAGCAGTACTTC. Amino acid sequence: CASTLSPAAIHEQYF.

As to this clonotype: A read error may be the cause here, since a much bigger clone is one base away. The CDR3 sequence: CASSQAPGRDYEQYF. The CDR3 DNA reads as TGTGCCAGCAGCCAAGCCCCGGGACGGGATTACGAGCAGTACTTC. The gene calls are TRBV3-1 and TRBJ2-7; D tentatively fits TRBD1 or TRBD2 (5 bases each). Per the germline V gene, CDR1 is LGHDT and CDR2 is YNNKEL (reference sequence). The CDR3 runs to 15 residues. V lost 1 base, J lost 4 bases, and 14 bases lay in between.

Concerning this clonotype itself: A much more abundant neighbour one base away suggests this may be a read error. The chain carries TRBV7-8 and TRBJ2-7; TRBD2 agrees at 8 bases. The trim removed 5 bases at V and 9 bases at J, leaving 6 bases unmatched. Germline V gene data show CDR1 as SGHVS and CDR2 as FQNEAQ. The CDR3 has 12 residues. The CDR3 reads CASSGSSGWQYF. As DNA, the CDR3 is TGTGCCAGCAGCGGATCTAGCGGGTGGCAGTACTTC.

The V call is TRBV2, the J call TRBJ2-3; 8 bases agree with TRBD2. Per germline, CDR1 SNHLY and CDR2 FYNNEI. This CDR3 spans 17 amino acids. V shed 6 bases and J 1 base; nucleotides not matched to a gene: 12. In DNA, the CDR3 is TGTGCCAGCAGATTCCTTAGAACTAGCGGTGGCACAGATACGCAGTATTTT. Protein: CASRFLRTSGGTDTQYF.

In its sample, this clonotype was seen many times. This rearrangement joins TRBV2 to TRBJ2-2; no firm D call. CDR1 and CDR2 (germline): SNHLY, FYNNEI. V lost 10 bases and J lost 3, with 3 bases in between. This CDR3 is built from 10 residues. CDR3 region: CAIYTGELFF. CDR3 DNA sequence: TGTGCCATTTACACCGGGGAGCTGTTTTTT.

The chain combines TRBV5-6 with TRBJ2-1, with 7 bases aligning to TRBD2. Germline lookup yields CDR1 SGHDT and CDR2 YYEEEE. V shed 4 bases, J shed 2 bases, and the junction held 9 bases outside the gene matches. The CDR3 consists of 16 residues. In DNA, the CDR3 is TGTGCCAGCAGCGCCCGCGAGCGGGGCCCCTACAATGAGCAGTTCTTC. Its protein is CASSARERGPYNEQFF.

This clonotype was counted many times. The V call is TRBV2, the J call TRBJ2-7; D uncertain. CDR3 length equals 12 residues. V was trimmed by 6 bases and J by 8 bases, leaving 14 bases between them. The germline gives CDR1 SNHLY, CDR2 FYNNEI. This CDR3 is CASRAVLPQQYF. CDR3 DNA: TGTGCCAGCAGGGCTGTCCTCCCCCAGCAGTACTTC.

To note about this clonotype: Being one base from a much bigger clone, this may be a read error. V usage is TRBV3-1 and J usage is TRBJ1-6, with D hard to call. Germline loops: CDR1 LGHDT, CDR2 YNNKEL (reference sequence). CDR3 size: 15 residues. The CDR3 DNA follows: TGTGCCAGCAGCCAAGTGTCAGGATATAATCCACCCCTCCACTTT. Its protein product is CASSQVSGYNPPLHF.

The CDR3 protein is CASTRRTESSNQPQHF. Written as DNA, the CDR3 is TGTGCCAGCACGCGAAGGACAGAGAGTAGCAATCAGCCCCAGCATTTT. The V gene is TRBV6-1, the J gene TRBJ1-5; D perhaps matches TRBD1 (6 bases). The germline V and J ends were trimmed by 7 bases and 0 bases, with 16 bases remaining between them. This CDR3 has 16 amino acids. Germline CDR1 is MNHNS and CDR2 is SASEGT.

This clonotype was seen ten or more times. The chain carries TRBV7-9 and TRBJ2-1, with 7 nucleotides matching TRBD2. J lost 0 bases, V lost 5 bases, and 13 bases had no gene match. This CDR3 contains 18 residues. Germline V gene data show CDR1 as SEHNR and CDR2 as FQNEAQ (reference sequence). The CDR3 nucleotides read TGTGCCAGCAGCCAGACCGGGACTACCCAAAGCTCCTACAATGAGCAGTTCTTC. Translated: CASSQTGTTQSSYNEQFF.

CDR3 DNA: TGTGCCAGCAGTCAACAGTCGGGAGGCTACTATGGCTACACCTTC. Residues: CASSQQSGGYYGYTF. The chain recombines TRBV6-1 with TRBJ1-2; D is ambiguous. The V gene lost 5 bases and the J gene lost 3 bases, with 16 bases spanning the gap. CDR3 size: 15 residues. The V gene's germline CDR1 is MNHNS and CDR2 SASEGT.

The rearrangement joins TRBV7-9 to TRBJ2-7; D unresolved. This CDR3 comprises 13 residues. CDR1 and CDR2 (germline): SEHNR, FQNEAQ (reference sequence). The V and J ends lost 5 bases and 6 bases respectively, with 14 bases between them. DNA of the CDR3: TGTGCCAGCAGCCTAGGACCGGGCTCCGAGCAGTACTTC. It specifies CASSLGPGSEQYF. The whole variable domain, remainder taken from reference TRBV7-9 and TRBJ2-7, is DTGVSQNPRHKITKRGQNVTFRCDPISEHNRLYWYRQTLGQGPEFLTYFQNEAQLEKSRLLSDRFSAERPKGSFSTLEIQRTEQGDSAMYLCASSLGPGSEQYFGPGTRLTVT.

The sample holds many counts of this clonotype. The chain couples TRBV20-1 to TRBJ2-7; 7 positions agree with TRBD2. Germline V gene lookup returns CDR1 DFQATT and CDR2 SNEGSKA (reference sequence). This CDR3 region has 13 residues. Germline trimming cut 8 bases from V and 2 bases from J; bases unmatched to any gene: 9. CDR3 residues: CSCRARGAYEQYF. The CDR3 region has the DNA TGCAGTTGCAGGGCTCGGGGGGCCTACGAGCAGTACTTC.

The sample holds many counts of this clonotype. This chain links TRBV29-1 with TRBJ2-3; D could derive from TRBD1 or TRBD2 (6 bases each). Trimming removed 3 bases from V and 9 bases from J, with 16 bases in between. The CDR3 sequence is 13 residues long. Per germline, CDR1 SQVTM and CDR2 ANQGSEA. CDR3: CSVDPSGGGTQYF. The CDR3 DNA follows: TGCAGCGTTGACCCCTCCGGAGGGGGGACGCAGTATTTT.

This clonotype was found many times. In DNA form, the CDR3 reads TGCAGTGCTAGAATCGGGGGACTAGCGGGAGGGCCGCGGTACAATGAGCAGTTCTTC. This translates into CSARIGGLAGGPRYNEQFF. The V call is TRBV20-1, the J call TRBJ2-1; 16 bases fit TRBD2. Losses at the gene ends were 2 bases for V and 4 bases for J; bases not matched to a gene: 11. The CDR3 is made up of 19 amino acids. Per the germline V gene, CDR1 is DFQATT and CDR2 is SNEGSKA (reference sequence).

The chain combines TRBV27 with TRBJ2-1; 11 nucleotides line up with TRBD1. Germline V CDR1 and CDR2: MNHEY, SMNVEV (reference sequence). The CDR3 spans 16 residues. With V trimmed by 5 bases and J by 4 bases, 7 bases remained unmatched. DNA of the CDR3: TGTGCCAGCAGTGGGGCCGGGACAGGGGGTTACAATGAGCAGTTCTTC. Translating gives CASSGAGTGGYNEQFF.

This clonotype has a count of ten or more. The chain links TRBV27 to TRBJ2-2; 8 positions agree with TRBD1. Germline values: CDR1 MNHEY, CDR2 SMNVEV (reference sequence). V was clipped by 2 bases and J by 7 bases; unmatched bases: 3. There are 14 residues in the CDR3. CDR3 loop: CASSLRQGSGELFF. The CDR3 DNA sequence: TGTGCCAGCAGTTTACGACAGGGGAGCGGGGAGCTGTTTTTT.

This clonotype showed up many times. The chain carries TRBV2 and TRBJ2-3, with 10 bases identical to TRBD2. J was trimmed by 0 bases and V by 1 base; bases with no gene match: 4. The CDR3 covers 17 residues. Germline lookup yields CDR1 SNHLY and CDR2 FYNNEI. The CDR3 DNA reads as TGTGCCAGCAGTGAAGGATTGGGACTAGCGAGCACAGATACGCAGTATTTT. This encodes CASSEGLGLASTDTQYF.

This clonotype was counted only a few times. V is TRBV19 and J is TRBJ1-6; D is unclear. V was cut by 8 bases and J by 10 bases, with 18 bases left in between. The germline gives CDR1 LNHDA, CDR2 SQIVND (reference sequence). This CDR3 contains 14 residues. CDR3 sequence (DNA): TGTGCCAGTTCCTCCAGCGAGGGCGGATCACCCCTCCACTTT. This translates into CASSSSEGGSPLHF.

V is TRBV19 and J is TRBJ1-2; 9 bases are shared with TRBD1. Unmatched junction bases numbered 10, after V lost 5 bases and J lost 6 bases. CDR1 LNHDA and CDR2 SQIVND come from the germline V gene (reference sequence). CDR3 length: 15 residues. This CDR3 reads CASSFRTGEVDGYTF. DNA for the CDR3: TGTGCCAGTAGTTTCCGGACAGGGGAGGTGGATGGCTACACCTTC.

The genes are TRBV6-2 or TRBV6-3 and TRBJ1-6; 11 bases map to TRBD1. Germline V gene lookup returns CDR1 MNHEY and CDR2 SVGEGT. Germline trimming cut 2 bases from V and 10 bases from J; bases unmatched to any gene: 13. This CDR3 is built from 18 residues. The CDR3: CASSYPPSGQGAYSPLHF. In nucleotides, the CDR3 is TGTGCCAGCAGTTACCCCCCGTCCGGACAGGGGGCTTACTCACCCCTCCACTTT.

This clonotype was counted ten times or more. V usage is TRBV28 and J usage is TRBJ1-1, with 7 bases identical to TRBD1. The CDR3 contains 14 residues. Germline values: CDR1 MDHEN, CDR2 SYDVKM. Trimming at V came to 5 bases and at J to 8 bases, leaving 11 bases not matched to a gene. CDR3 residues: CASSTAGGGSEAFF. The CDR3 DNA is TGTGCCAGCAGTACCGCAGGGGGAGGCTCCGAAGCTTTCTTT.

There are many counts of this clonotype. The CDR3 DNA follows: TGTGCCAGCAGTTTTGAGTTAGCGCCAAGCTCCTACAATGAGCAGTTCTTC. This gives the protein CASSFELAPSSYNEQFF. The chain has TRBV12-3 or TRBV12-4 and TRBJ2-1, with D tentatively TRBD2 (5 bases). The CDR3 spans 17 residues. Deletions cut 3 bases from V and 0 bases from J, with 15 bases between.